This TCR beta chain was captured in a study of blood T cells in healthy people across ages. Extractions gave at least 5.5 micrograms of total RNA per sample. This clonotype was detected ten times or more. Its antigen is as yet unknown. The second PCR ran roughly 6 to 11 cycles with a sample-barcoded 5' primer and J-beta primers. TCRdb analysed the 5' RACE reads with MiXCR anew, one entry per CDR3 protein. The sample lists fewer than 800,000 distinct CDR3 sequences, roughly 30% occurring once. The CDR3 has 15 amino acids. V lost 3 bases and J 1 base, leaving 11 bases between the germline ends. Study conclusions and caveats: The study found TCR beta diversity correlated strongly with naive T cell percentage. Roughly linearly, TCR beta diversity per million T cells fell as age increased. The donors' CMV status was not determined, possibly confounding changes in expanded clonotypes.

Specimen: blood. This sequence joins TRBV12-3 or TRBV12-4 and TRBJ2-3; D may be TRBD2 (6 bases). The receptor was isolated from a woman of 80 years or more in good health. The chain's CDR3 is CASSLGGWGTDTQYF. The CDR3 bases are TGTGCCAGCAGTTTGGGGGGTTGGGGCACAGATACGCAGTATTTT.